The TCR beta chain described here comes from a study of blood T cell repertoires in COVID-19. Study at large: Donors in the United States, Italy and Spain gave samples during acute or convalescent COVID-19. Sample material is recorded as cDNA or gDNA derived from T cells, B-cell-depleted T cells, or PBMCs.

This clone has only one observation. In the authors' methods: Amplified reference gene primers provided the basis for estimating nucleated cell counts. Using immunoSEQ multiplex PCR, the repertoire was profiled, and TCRdb retains in-frame clones only, with some absent. V and J calls and clone size are as listed in that table; D and trimming were resolved from the DNA. The table lists more than 40,000 clones, approximately 86% of them singletons. This CDR3 has 15 residues. The TCR comes from an elderly woman with acute or convalescent COVID-19. Material: peripheral blood. The rearrangement joins TRBV21-1 to TRBJ1-2; TRBD1 was called by the table and not checked on the DNA. TRBV21-1 is a listed pseudogene. The CDR3 protein is CASSKGQEVLYGYTF. The CDR3 DNA reads as TGTGCCAGCAGCAAGGGTCAGGAAGTCCTCTATGGCTACACCTTC.